These 30 T cell receptor beta chains originate from one sample sequenced in a study of cytomegalovirus exposure and HLA in healthy donors. Measured with immunoSEQ multiplex PCR; TCRdb has only the in-frame clones, and not every one. Of some 130,000 clones listed, roughly 90% are singletons. Material: PBMCs. Receptors were obtained from a young woman in good health and CMV-seropositive.

The gene calls are TRBV5-6 and TRBJ1-6, with D perhaps matching TRBD1 (6 bases). The CDR3 consists of 15 residues. The V gene's germline CDR1 is SGHDT and CDR2 YYEEEE. Trimming pared 3 bases from V and 4 bases from J, leaving 11 bases between. CDR3 sequence (DNA): TGTGCCAGCAGCTCACCGGGACATTATAATTCACCCCTCCACTTT. As protein: CASSSPGHYNSPLHF.

Here the CDR3 reads CASSEGGKEKLFF. The CDR3 DNA reads as TGCGCCAGCAGCGAAGGGGGAAAGGAAAAACTGTTTTTT. The V and J genes are TRBV5-1 and TRBJ1-4; D is possibly TRBD1 (6 bases). Germline V gives CDR1 SGHRS, CDR2 YFSETQ. The CDR3 has 13 amino acids. V lost 4 bases and J lost 8, with 12 bases in between.

This clone was counted a few times. The chain employs TRBV4-2 and TRBJ2-7; perhaps TRBD2 as D (5 bases). In germline, CDR1 is LGHNA, CDR2 YNFKEQ. The CDR3 covers 14 residues. Deletions cut 0 bases from V and 2 bases from J, with 8 bases between. This CDR3 reads CASSQDKGAYEQYF. The CDR3 coding sequence is TGTGCCAGCAGCCAAGATAAGGGAGCCTACGAGCAGTACTTC.

This chain joins TRBV7-8 and TRBJ2-6; 7 bases map to TRBD2. The CDR3 totals 17 residues. Germline V gene lookup returns CDR1 SGHVS and CDR2 FQNEAQ. With V trimmed by 5 bases and J by 0 bases, 7 bases remained unmatched. This CDR3 reads CASSQKGGSSGANVLTF. CDR3 DNA: TGTGCCAGCAGCCAGAAGGGAGGGTCCTCTGGGGCCAACGTCCTGACTTTC.

The chain is built from TRBV7-9 and TRBJ1-4; D is uncertain. The CDR3 contains 18 residues. V lost 1 base to trimming and J lost 0 bases, with 15 bases between them. Germline CDR1 is SEHNR and CDR2 is FQNEAQ (reference sequence). The CDR3 nucleotides are TGTGCCAGCAGCTTAGGGCGGGTGGCAGCGGCAACTAATGAAAAACTGTTTTTT. It codes for CASSLGRVAAATNEKLFF.

The V call is TRBV27, the J call TRBJ2-3; D is undetermined. The CDR3 consists of 15 residues. Germline loops: CDR1 MNHEY, CDR2 SMNVEV (reference sequence). V lost 2 bases, J lost 1 base, and 10 bases lay in between. The CDR3 reads CASSLSPGGTDTQYF. Here the CDR3 DNA reads TGTGCCAGCAGTTTAAGCCCTGGTGGCACAGATACGCAGTATTTT.

The chain has TRBV2 and TRBJ1-2; TRBD1 matches 11 bases. With V trimmed by 2 bases and J by 8 bases, 7 bases remained unmatched. This CDR3 comprises 15 residues. Per germline, CDR1 SNHLY and CDR2 FYNNEI. The CDR3 here is CASSEIGQGAGGYTF. In DNA form, the CDR3 reads TGTGCCAGCAGTGAAATCGGACAGGGGGCGGGAGGCTACACCTTC. Complete variable domain (other parts from reference TRBV2 and TRBJ1-2): EPEVTQTPSHQVTQMGQEVILRCVPISNHLYFYWYRQILGQKVEFLVSFYNNEISEKSEIFDDQFSVERPDGSNFTLKIRSTKLEDSAMYFCASSEIGQGAGGYTFGSGTRLTVV.

J is TRBJ1-6 and V is TRBV18, with D possibly being TRBD1 (5 bases). Germline V gene sequence: CDR1 KGHSH, CDR2 LQKENI. The CDR3 covers 14 residues. The V gene lost 2 bases and the J gene lost 7 bases, with 9 bases spanning the gap. DNA of the CDR3: TGTGCCAGCTCACCAGACAGCATAAATTCACCCCTCCACTTT. Protein sequence: CASSPDSINSPLHF.

The DNA for the CDR3 is TGTGCCAGCAGCTTAATTGGACAGAATAATGAAAAACTGTTTTTT. Translation gives CASSLIGQNNEKLFF. This rearrangement joins TRBV7-2 to TRBJ1-4; perhaps TRBD1 as D (6 bases). V was shortened by 2 bases and J by 4 bases, with 11 bases between the two germline ends. The CDR3 is 15 amino acids. Germline V gene data show CDR1 as SGHTA and CDR2 as FQGNSA.

V usage is TRBV30 and J usage is TRBJ1-1; 10 bases are a match to TRBD1. Germline CDR1 GTSNPN, CDR2 SVGIG (reference sequence). This CDR3 has 16 residues. The V segment lost 2 bases and the J segment 4 bases; nucleotides outside the gene matches: 10. CDR3: CAWSPPTGGAGTEAFF. CDR3 nucleotides: TGTGCCTGGAGTCCTCCGACAGGGGGCGCGGGCACTGAAGCTTTCTTT.

V gene TRBV2 combines with J gene TRBJ2-7; a possible D gene is TRBD1 (6 bases). Germline CDR1 and CDR2: SNHLY and FYNNEI. This CDR3 is 14 amino acids long. V lost 7 bases, J lost 0 bases, and 13 bases lay in between. The CDR3 DNA is TGTGCCAGCAAAGACAGGCCCCTCTCCTACGAGCAGTACTTC. This gives the protein CASKDRPLSYEQYF.

This chain joins TRBV9 and TRBJ2-1; 10 nucleotides match TRBD2. Trimming took 3 bases from V and 7 from J; bases not matched to a gene: 7. CDR1 and CDR2 (germline): SGDLS, YYNGEE. CDR3 length equals 15 residues. The CDR3 spells CASSAGAGGLNEQFF. CDR3 bases: TGTGCCAGCAGCGCTGGAGCGGGAGGGCTGAATGAGCAGTTCTTC.

V is TRBV25-1 and J is TRBJ2-2; 7 bases are a match to TRBD1. V lost 3 bases and J lost 5; bases outside the gene matches: 3. Germline V gene sequence: CDR1 MGHDK, CDR2 SYGVNS. The CDR3 contains 14 residues. The CDR3 region is CASSERGPTGELFF. CDR3 DNA sequence: TGTGCCAGCAGTGAGAGGGGGCCTACCGGGGAGCTGTTTTTT.

The chain has TRBV11-2 and TRBJ1-1, with D possibly TRBD1 on 6 matching bases. The germline V and J ends were trimmed by 5 bases and 4 bases, with 11 bases remaining between them. Looked up from germline, CDR1 is SGHAT and CDR2 is FQNNGV. This CDR3 is 13 amino acids long. CDR3 sequence: CASSPPGVTEAFF. Here the CDR3 DNA reads TGTGCCAGCAGCCCACCAGGGGTCACTGAAGCTTTCTTT. The variable domain in full, with the rest retrieved from reference TRBV11-2 and TRBJ1-1, is EAGVAQSPRYKIIEKRQSVAFWCNPISGHATLYWYQQILGQGPKLLIQFQNNGVVDDSQLPKDRFSAERLKGVDSTLKIQPAKLEDSAVYLCASSPPGVTEAFFGQGTRLTVV.

This chain uses TRBV4-2 with TRBJ1-1; TRBD1 aligns across 7 bases. The CDR3 has 13 amino acids. Germline V gives CDR1 LGHNA, CDR2 YNFKEQ. V gave up 0 bases and J gave up 8 bases; unmatched junction bases: 3. CDR3 in amino acids: CASSQEVGGEAFF. In DNA form, the CDR3 reads TGTGCCAGCAGCCAAGAGGTAGGGGGCGAAGCTTTCTTT.

CDR3 residues: CASSQGLAVYEQYF. The CDR3 DNA sequence: TGTGCCAGCAGCCAAGGACTAGCGGTCTACGAGCAGTACTTC. The chain carries TRBV4-2 and TRBJ2-7, with TRBD2 matching over 9 bases. With V trimmed by 1 base and J by 3 bases, 1 base remained unmatched. The CDR3 length is 14 residues. The germline gives CDR1 LGHNA, CDR2 YNFKEQ.

This rearrangement joins TRBV10-3 to TRBJ2-7; no reliable D call. Germline loops: CDR1 ENHRY, CDR2 SYGVKD. The V end was cut by 4 bases, the J end by 0 bases, with 16 bases between. The CDR3 contains 16 residues. The CDR3 sequence: CAISGLLGDASYEQYF. In DNA form, the CDR3 reads TGTGCCATCAGTGGTTTACTGGGCGATGCCTCCTACGAGCAGTACTTC.

The chain uses TRBV2 and TRBJ2-3; D is unclear. The CDR3 loop spans 16 amino acids. Germline CDR1 and CDR2: SNHLY and FYNNEI. Trimming left V 2 bases short and J 3 bases short, with 15 bases between. CDR3 region: CASSEQTTEQTDTQYF. The CDR3 region has the DNA TGTGCCAGCAGTGAACAAACGACGGAGCAGACAGATACGCAGTATTTT.

The chain recombines TRBV4-2 with TRBJ1-4, with TRBD1 as a possible D gene (6 bases). This CDR3 is 16 amino acids long. Per the germline V gene, CDR1 is LGHNA and CDR2 is YNFKEQ. The V end lost 1 base, the J end lost 7 bases, and 16 bases lay between the germline ends. Written as DNA, the CDR3 is TGTGCCAGCAGCCAAGGAGACTCTAAAGGGGGTGAAAAACTGTTTTTT. Translated: CASSQGDSKGGEKLFF.

The chain joins TRBV5-6 to TRBJ1-5; no reliable D call. Per the germline V gene, CDR1 is SGHDT and CDR2 is YYEEEE. The CDR3 loop spans 15 amino acids. The germline V and J ends were trimmed by 2 bases and 5 bases, with 14 bases remaining between them. The CDR3 DNA sequence: TGTGCCAGCAGCTTCGGCCCCTCGCGGGATCAGCCCCAGCATTTT. This codes for CASSFGPSRDQPQHF. Variable domain in full (rest from reference TRBV5-6 and TRBJ1-5): DAGVTQSPTHLIKTRGQQVTLRCSPKSGHDTVSWYQQALGQGPQFIFQYYEEEERQRGNFPDRFSGHQFPNYSSELNVNALLLGDSALYLCASSFGPSRDQPQHFGDGTRLSIL.

J is TRBJ2-3 and V is TRBV11-2, with D unclear. The germline CDR1 and CDR2 sequences are SGHAT and FQNNGV. The CDR3 runs 14 residues. Trimming took off 5 bases at V and 5 bases at J, with 14 bases between the two ends. The CDR3: CASSRTVSGDTQYF. The CDR3 DNA is TGTGCCAGCAGCCGTACAGTTTCAGGAGATACGCAGTATTTT.

For the CDR3, the DNA is TGTGCCAGCAGCTTAAACGCGGGAGGGCCTGGAGATACGCAGTATTTT. Residues: CASSLNAGGPGDTQYF. The J gene is TRBJ2-3, the V gene TRBV11-2, with 9 bases that match TRBD2. V lost 2 bases to trimming and J lost 5 bases; unmatched junction nucleotides: 8. There are 16 residues in the CDR3. Germline V lookup: CDR1 SGHAT, CDR2 FQNNGV.

The chain uses TRBV30 and TRBJ2-7; 7 nucleotides line up with TRBD1. Unmatched junction bases numbered 6, after V lost 4 bases and J lost 0 bases. From germline, CDR1 is GTSNPN and CDR2 SVGIG (reference sequence). This CDR3 is built from 14 residues. Here the CDR3 reads CAWTAGQASYEQYF. CDR3 nucleotide sequence: TGTGCCTGGACAGCCGGACAGGCCTCCTACGAGCAGTACTTC.

This chain links TRBV5-1 with TRBJ2-3; TRBD2 matches 8 bases. After removal of 4 bases from V and 3 bases from J, the junction contained 10 bases not matched to a gene. CDR1 SGHRS and CDR2 YFSETQ come from the germline V gene. This CDR3 contains 16 residues. The CDR3 coding sequence is TGCGCCAGCAGCCCCTTGCAAAGCGGGAGTACAGATACGCAGTATTTT. Protein: CASSPLQSGSTDTQYF.

V usage is TRBV4-1 and J usage is TRBJ2-5; 9 bases match TRBD2. Germline V CDR1 and CDR2: MGHRA, YSYEKL. CDR3 length: 17 amino acids. Trimming took 1 base from V and 3 from J; bases not matched to a gene: 9. The CDR3 loop reads CASSQVAGSGGKETQYF. The CDR3 DNA reads TGCGCCAGCAGCCAAGTGGCGGGTAGCGGGGGAAAAGAGACCCAGTACTTC.

The rearrangement uses TRBV11-2 and TRBJ2-1; 9 nucleotides line up with TRBD2. Germline values: CDR1 SGHAT, CDR2 FQNNGV. The ends lost 6 bases at V and 7 bases at J; junction bases unmatched: 7. This CDR3 has 14 amino acids. CDR3 loop: CASSSGLAINEQFF. The CDR3 bases are TGTGCCAGCAGTTCGGGACTAGCAATTAATGAGCAGTTCTTC. Looking up the rest from reference TRBV11-2 and TRBJ2-1 gives the full variable domain: EAGVAQSPRYKIIEKRQSVAFWCNPISGHATLYWYQQILGQGPKLLIQFQNNGVVDDSQLPKDRFSAERLKGVDSTLKIQPAKLEDSAVYLCASSSGLAINEQFFGPGTRLTVL.

The rearrangement links TRBV7-9 to TRBJ1-4; TRBD1 aligns across 8 bases. The germline V gene has CDR1 SEHNR and CDR2 FQNEAQ (reference sequence). The CDR3 runs to 16 residues. After removal of 5 bases from V and 0 bases from J, the junction contained 5 bases not matched to a gene. DNA of the CDR3: TGTGCCAGCAGCCTGGGACAGGCCGCAACTAATGAAAAACTGTTTTTT. Translated, it gives CASSLGQAATNEKLFF.

In regard to this clone: At one end, the junction sequence differs from germline, possibly due to a read error. The V and J genes are TRBV6-6 and TRBJ1-2, with D unclear. From germline, CDR1 is MNHNY and CDR2 SVGAGI (reference sequence). The CDR3 spans 12 residues. The CDR3 spells CASSDSSNGYTF. The CDR3 nucleotides read TGTGCCAGCAGTGACTCATCCAATGGCTACACCTTC.

In DNA, the CDR3 is TGTGCCAGCAGTCCCGGGACAGGGCCCTATGGCTACACCTTC. It codes for CASSPGTGPYGYTF. This chain uses TRBV2 with TRBJ1-2; TRBD1 matches 9 bases. Germline CDR1 and CDR2: SNHLY and FYNNEI. The CDR3 length is 14 residues. J was trimmed by 4 bases and V by 5 bases; bases with no gene match: 5.

The chain uses TRBV6-1 and TRBJ1-5, with D tentatively TRBD1 (6 bases). Germline CDR1 and CDR2: MNHNS and SASEGT. This CDR3 has 13 amino acids. V was clipped by 4 bases and J by 9 bases, with 13 bases between them. This CDR3 is CASSVTGSLPQHF. The CDR3 coding sequence is TGTGCCAGCAGTGTTACAGGGTCATTGCCCCAGCATTTT.